This TCR beta chain is from a study of blood T cell repertoires in COVID-19. About the study: Donors in the United States, Italy and Spain gave samples during acute or convalescent COVID-19. PBMCs, B-cell-depleted T cells, or T cells were the source of the cDNA or gDNA that made up the material.

The CDR3 spans 13 residues. The ends lost 7 bases at V and 6 bases at J; junction bases unmatched: 7. From germline, CDR1 is SGHNT and CDR2 YENEEA. The authors' processing: Reference gene primer amplification in the assay estimated nucleated cell counts. Profiling relied on immunoSEQ multiplex PCR, and the TCRdb table lists in-frame clones only, not all of them. The DNA gave D and trimming, while V, J and clone size come from that table. Here the sample spans roughly 97,000 clones, approximately 88% being singletons. This sequence joins TRBV11-3 and TRBJ2-7, with TRBD1 matching over 9 bases. The TCR was taken from a human donor in a cohort sampled during active COVID-19. The sample was peripheral blood. The CDR3 here is CASMGQGLGEQYF. As DNA, the CDR3 is TGTGCCAGCATGGGACAGGGTCTGGGCGAGCAGTACTTC.